This T cell receptor (gamma chain) was observed in a study of gamma-delta chains in newborns, infants, children. Study-wide context: Microbial exposure reportedly drives polyclonal innate γδ T cell expansion after birth.

TCRdb fed the reads into CATT to redo clone calling. The data contain 3,000 to 4,000 gamma-chain clones, more than 55% of them singletons. J gave up 9 bases and V 2 bases, and 1 base lay outside the gene matches. From germline, CDR1 is VTNTFY and CDR2 YDVSTARD (reference sequence). This CDR3 comprises 10 residues. Sequencing used blood. The receptor was isolated from a child who was a newborn, infant or young child, either healthy, febrile or measles-vaccinated (not recorded which). The chain has TRGV3 and TRGJ1 or TRGJ2. No J gene is reported in TCRdb; it was inferred here by comparing the DNA with germline. CDR3 DNA: TGTGCCACCTGGGACACTAAGAAACTCTTT. The encoded protein is CATWDTKKLF.